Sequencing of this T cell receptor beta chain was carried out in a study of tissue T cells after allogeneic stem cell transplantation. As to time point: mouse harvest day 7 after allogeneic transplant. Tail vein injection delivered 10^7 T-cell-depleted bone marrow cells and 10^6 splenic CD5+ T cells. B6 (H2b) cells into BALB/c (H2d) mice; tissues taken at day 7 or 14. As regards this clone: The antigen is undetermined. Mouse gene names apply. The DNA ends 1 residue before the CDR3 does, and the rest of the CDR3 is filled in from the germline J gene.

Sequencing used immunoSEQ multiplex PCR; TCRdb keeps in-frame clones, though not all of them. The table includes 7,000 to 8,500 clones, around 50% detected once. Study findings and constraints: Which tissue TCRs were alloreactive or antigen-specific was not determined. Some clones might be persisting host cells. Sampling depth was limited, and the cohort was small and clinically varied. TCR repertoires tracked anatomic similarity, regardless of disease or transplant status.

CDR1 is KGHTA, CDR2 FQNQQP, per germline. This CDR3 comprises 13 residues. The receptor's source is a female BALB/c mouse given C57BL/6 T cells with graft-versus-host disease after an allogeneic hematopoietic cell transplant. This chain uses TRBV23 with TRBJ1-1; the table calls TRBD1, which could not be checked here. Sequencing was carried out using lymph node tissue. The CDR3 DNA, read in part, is TGCTCCAGCAGCCCCGTTAGGAACACAGAAGTCTTC. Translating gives CSSSPVRNTEVF. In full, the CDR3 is CSSSPVRNTEVFF. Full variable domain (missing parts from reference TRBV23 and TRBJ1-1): DAAVTQKPRYLIKMKGQEAEMKCIPEKGHTAVFWYQQKQSKELKFLIYFQNQQPLDQIDMVKERFSAVCPSSSLCSLGIRTCEAEDSALYLCSSSPVRNTEVFFGKGTRLTVV.